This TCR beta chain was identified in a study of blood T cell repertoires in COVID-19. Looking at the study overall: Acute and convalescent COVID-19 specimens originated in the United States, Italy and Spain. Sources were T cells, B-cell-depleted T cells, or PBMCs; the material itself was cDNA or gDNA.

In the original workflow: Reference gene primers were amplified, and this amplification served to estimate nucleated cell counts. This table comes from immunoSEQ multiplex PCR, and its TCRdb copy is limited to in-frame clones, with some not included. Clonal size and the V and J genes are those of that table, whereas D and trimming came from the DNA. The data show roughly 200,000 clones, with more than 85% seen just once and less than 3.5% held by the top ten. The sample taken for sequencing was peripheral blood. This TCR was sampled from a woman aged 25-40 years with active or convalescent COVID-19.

CDR3 amino acids: CASSYSELSPLNEQFF. The DNA for the CDR3 is TGTGCCAGCAGTTACTCCGAGCTATCCCCCCTCAATGAGCAGTTCTTC. J is TRBJ2-1 and V is TRBV6-6, with D unclear. Trimming cost V 0 bases and J 6 bases, with 15 bases left between them. Germline CDR1 MNHNY, CDR2 SVGAGI (reference sequence). The CDR3 is made up of 16 amino acids.